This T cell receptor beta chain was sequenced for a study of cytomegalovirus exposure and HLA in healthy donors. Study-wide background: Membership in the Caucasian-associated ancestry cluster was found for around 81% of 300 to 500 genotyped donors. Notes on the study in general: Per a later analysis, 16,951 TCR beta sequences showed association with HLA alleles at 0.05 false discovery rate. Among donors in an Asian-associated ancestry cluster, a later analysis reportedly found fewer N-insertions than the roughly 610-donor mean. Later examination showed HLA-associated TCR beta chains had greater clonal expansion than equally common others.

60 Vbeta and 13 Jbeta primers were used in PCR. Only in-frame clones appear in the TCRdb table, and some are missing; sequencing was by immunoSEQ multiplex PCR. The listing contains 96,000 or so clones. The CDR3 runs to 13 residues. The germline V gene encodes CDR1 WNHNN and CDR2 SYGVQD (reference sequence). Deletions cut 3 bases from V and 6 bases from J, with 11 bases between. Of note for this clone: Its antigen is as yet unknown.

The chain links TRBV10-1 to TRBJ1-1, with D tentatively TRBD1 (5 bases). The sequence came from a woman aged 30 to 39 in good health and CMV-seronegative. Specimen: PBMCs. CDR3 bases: TGCGCCAGCAGTGACCCCTCGGGGGCTGAAGCTTTCTTT. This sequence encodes CASSDPSGAEAFF.